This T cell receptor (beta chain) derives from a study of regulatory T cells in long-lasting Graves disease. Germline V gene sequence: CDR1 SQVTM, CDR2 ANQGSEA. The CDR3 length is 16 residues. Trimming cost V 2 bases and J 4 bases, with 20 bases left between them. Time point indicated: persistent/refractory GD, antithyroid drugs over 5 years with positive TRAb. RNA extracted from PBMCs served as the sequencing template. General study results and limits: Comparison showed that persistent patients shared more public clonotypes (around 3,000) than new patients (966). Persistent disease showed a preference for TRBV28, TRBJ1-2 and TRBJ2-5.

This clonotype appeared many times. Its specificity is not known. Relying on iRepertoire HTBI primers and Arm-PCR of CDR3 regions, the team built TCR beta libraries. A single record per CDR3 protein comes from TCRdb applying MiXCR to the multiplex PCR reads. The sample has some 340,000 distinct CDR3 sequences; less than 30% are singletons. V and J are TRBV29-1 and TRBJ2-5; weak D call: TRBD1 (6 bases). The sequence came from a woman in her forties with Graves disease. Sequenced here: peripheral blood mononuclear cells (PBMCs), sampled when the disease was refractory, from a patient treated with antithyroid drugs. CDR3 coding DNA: TGCAGCGTTGAAACCCCCAAGTACAGGGAAGGAGAGACCCAGTACTTC. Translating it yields CSVETPKYREGETQYF. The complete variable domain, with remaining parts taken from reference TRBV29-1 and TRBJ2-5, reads SAVISQKPSRDICQRGTSLTIQCQVDSQVTMMFWYRQQPGQSLTLIATANQGSEATYESGFVIDKFPISRPNLTFSTLTVSNMSPEDSSIYLCSVETPKYREGETQYFGPGTRLLVL.